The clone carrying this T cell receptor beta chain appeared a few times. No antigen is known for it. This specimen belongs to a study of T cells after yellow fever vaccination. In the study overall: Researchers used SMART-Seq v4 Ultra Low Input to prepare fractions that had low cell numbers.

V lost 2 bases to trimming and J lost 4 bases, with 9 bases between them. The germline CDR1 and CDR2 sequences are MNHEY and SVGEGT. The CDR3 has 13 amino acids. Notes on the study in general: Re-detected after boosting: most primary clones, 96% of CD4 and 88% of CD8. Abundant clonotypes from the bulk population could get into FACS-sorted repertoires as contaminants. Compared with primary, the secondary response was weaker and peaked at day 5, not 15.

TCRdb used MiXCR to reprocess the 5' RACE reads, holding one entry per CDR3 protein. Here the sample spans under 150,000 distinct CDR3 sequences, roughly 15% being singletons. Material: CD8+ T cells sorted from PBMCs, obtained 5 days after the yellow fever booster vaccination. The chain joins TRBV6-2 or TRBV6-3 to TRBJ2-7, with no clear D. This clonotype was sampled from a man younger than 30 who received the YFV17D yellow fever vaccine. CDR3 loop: CASSYTALYEQYV. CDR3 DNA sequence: TGTGCCAGCAGTTACACGGCTCTGTACGAGCAGTACGTC.